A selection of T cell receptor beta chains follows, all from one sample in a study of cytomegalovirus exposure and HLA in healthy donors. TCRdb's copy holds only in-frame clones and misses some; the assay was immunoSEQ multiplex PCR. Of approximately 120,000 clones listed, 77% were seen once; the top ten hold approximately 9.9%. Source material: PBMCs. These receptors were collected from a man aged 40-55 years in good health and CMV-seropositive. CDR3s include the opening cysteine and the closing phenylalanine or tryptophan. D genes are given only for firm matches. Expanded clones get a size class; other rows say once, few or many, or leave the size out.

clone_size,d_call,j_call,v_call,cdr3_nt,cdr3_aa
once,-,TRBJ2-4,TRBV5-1,TGCGCCAGCAGCTTGGTTCCGGAGGACATTCAGTACTTC,CASSLVPEDIQYF
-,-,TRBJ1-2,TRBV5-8,TGTGCCAGCAGCTTGGTTGACAGAGGCTACACCTTC,CASSLVDRGYTF
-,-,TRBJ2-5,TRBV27,TGTGCCAGCAGTGTAAATCACGGACTCCTAGGAGAGACCCAGTACTTC,CASSVNHGLLGETQYF
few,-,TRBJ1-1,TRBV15,TGTGCCACCAGCCCCAGAGGAACGAGGTCGAACACTGAAGCTTTCTTT,CATSPRGTRSNTEAFF
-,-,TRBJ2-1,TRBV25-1,TGTGCCAGCAGTGAAGAGGGGGTCGTTGGGAATGAGCAGTTCTTC,CASSEEGVVGNEQFF
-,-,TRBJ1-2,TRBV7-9,TGTGCCAGCAGCTCGGCCCGGGGTCTTGGGTATGGCTACACCTTC,CASSSARGLGYGYTF
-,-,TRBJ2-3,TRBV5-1,TGCGCCAGCAGCTGGGACTCACAAACGCAGTATTTT,CASSWDSQTQYF
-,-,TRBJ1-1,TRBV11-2,TGTGCCAGCAGCTTAGAGTTAGGGCAGGGCACTGAAGCTTTCTTT,CASSLELGQGTEAFF
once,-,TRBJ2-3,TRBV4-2,TGTGCCAGCAGCCAAGAGGGGTGGGGGGGGCCCCGCACAGATACGCAGTATTTT,CASSQEGWGGPRTDTQYF
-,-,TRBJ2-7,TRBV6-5,TGTGCCAGCGGGGGGGCCGTTTACTACGAGCAGTACTTC,CASGGAVYYEQYF
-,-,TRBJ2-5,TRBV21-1,TGTGCCAGCAGCGAACGGGGATGCCAGGAGACCCAGTACTTC,CASSERGCQETQYF
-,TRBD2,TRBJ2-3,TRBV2,TGTGCCAGCAAGATAGCGGGAGCACGCACAGATACGCAGTATTTT,CASKIAGARTDTQYF
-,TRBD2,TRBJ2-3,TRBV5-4,TGTGCCAGCAGCAAGTCTAGCGGGGGTTCGGATACGCAGTATTTT,CASSKSSGGSDTQYF
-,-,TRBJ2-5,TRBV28,TGTGCCAGCAGTCCCCCCTTGGGGGCTACGCAAGAGACCCAGTACTTC,CASSPPLGATQETQYF
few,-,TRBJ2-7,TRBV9,TGTGCCAGCAGCCCCCACTCCGGTAAAGCTTCCTACGAGCAGTACTTC,CASSPHSGKASYEQYF
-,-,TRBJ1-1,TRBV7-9,TGTGCCAGCAGGTCCCGGGACAAGGGATCCTCCGAAGCTTTCTTT,CASRSRDKGSSEAFF
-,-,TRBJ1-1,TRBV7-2,TGTGCCAGCAGCATCAATACAGGGCGCCCTGAAGCTTTCTTT,CASSINTGRPEAFF
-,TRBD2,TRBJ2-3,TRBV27,TGTGCCAGCAATATAGCGGGGGGGCTTGAAGATACGCAGTATTTT,CASNIAGGLEDTQYF
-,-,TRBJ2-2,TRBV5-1,TGCGCCAGCAGCCATGCAGTGGCGAACACCGGGGAGCTGTTTTTT,CASSHAVANTGELFF
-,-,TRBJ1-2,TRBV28,TGTGCCAGCAGAGACACCTATGGCTACACCTTC,CASRDTYGYTF
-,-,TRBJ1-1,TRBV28,TGTGCCAGCAGTACAGGATTCGGAGCTTTCTTT,CASSTGFGAFF
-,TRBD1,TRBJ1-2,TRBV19,TGTGCCAGTAGTGAGACAGGGGCGAGCTATGGCTACACCTTC,CASSETGASYGYTF
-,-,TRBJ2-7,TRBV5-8,TGTGCCAGCAGCTTTCGTGTACAGGGTTCCTACGAGCAGTACTTC,CASSFRVQGSYEQYF
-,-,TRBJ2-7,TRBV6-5,TGTGCCAGCAGTTACTCGGCGCGGGGGCGTCACGAGCAGTACTTC,CASSYSARGRHEQYF
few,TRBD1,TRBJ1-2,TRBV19,TGTGCCAGTAGCCCGGGACAGGATGAATCCCAACGAAGCTACACCTTC,CASSPGQDESQRSYTF